This TCR beta chain was recovered during a study of radiation and T cells in renal cell carcinoma. As for the study in general: Nephrectomy followed 15 Gy stereotactic body radiation by 4 weeks.

CDR1 is SEHNR, CDR2 FQNEAQ, per germline (reference sequence). The CDR3 totals 13 residues. Trimming took 2 bases from V and 7 from J, leaving 12 bases between them. The study, taken as a whole, reports: In blood, top tumor clones expanded by 2 weeks, shrinking by 4.

Sequencing used immunoSEQ multiplex PCR; TCRdb keeps in-frame clones, though not all of them. Here the sample spans some 75,000 clones, about four fifths being singletons. This clone is classed as medium-sized (0.01 to 0.1%). Its matching antigen is unknown. This sample's time point: blood 2 weeks post-SBRT. The sample's treatment: 15 Gy SBRT to primary tumor, nephrectomy 4 weeks later. Radiation-treated patients gave blood at baseline, week 2 and week 4. Clear cell pathology was present in this patient's renal cell carcinoma. This sequence originates from a man in his sixties with renal cell carcinoma. The starting material was blood, obtained from a patient whose treatment included radiotherapy and nephrectomy. This chain links TRBV7-9 with TRBJ2-7; D is perhaps TRBD1 or TRBD2 (6 bases each). The CDR3, as DNA: TGTGCCAGCAGCTTAACGGGGGCACAGGAGCAGTACTTC. It is translated as CASSLTGAQEQYF.